This note documents a single T cell receptor (beta chain) sequence. What it binds is unknown. The PCR employed 60 Vbeta primers together with 13 Jbeta primers. Profiling relied on immunoSEQ multiplex PCR, and the TCRdb table lists in-frame clones only, not all of them. Of roughly 38,000 clones in the sample, 90% were seen once. This sample is part of a study of cytomegalovirus exposure and HLA in healthy donors. The CDR3 covers 14 residues. The V gene lost 0 bases and the J gene lost 0 bases, with 5 bases spanning the gap. The germline CDR1 and CDR2 sequences are SGHRS and YFSETQ. General observations from the study: One variant, a missense change in DCLRE1C, was linked in a later analysis to TCR beta V- and J-gene trimming. By HLA locus, TCR association rates varied in a later analysis, with DRB1 showing the most and HLA-C the fewest. For most TCR beta V segments, an earlier analysis put the productive rate at about 90% or about 30% of the time.

Source material: PBMCs. The chain combines TRBV5-1 with TRBJ2-3; D remains ambiguous. The receptor's source is a woman aged 18-35 years in good health and CMV-seronegative. Here the CDR3 DNA reads TGCGCCAGCAGCTTGGCCAGAAGCACAGATACGCAGTATTTT. As protein: CASSLARSTDTQYF.